Given below is one T cell receptor (beta chain) in context. The germline gives CDR1 SGHTA, CDR2 FQGNSA. The ends lost 3 bases at V and 0 bases at J; junction bases unmatched: 4. This CDR3 region has 15 residues. The data belong to a study of T cell changes during pregnancy in multiple sclerosis. Produced via immunoSEQ multiplex PCR; TCRdb's table is partial and in-frame only. Of more than 35,000 clones in the sample, over 90% were seen once. The J gene is TRBJ2-7, the V gene TRBV7-2; 8 bases are a match to TRBD1. The TCR comes from a female donor with multiple sclerosis, enrolled in a pregnancy study. Here the sequenced sample was CD4+ T cells from peripheral blood mononuclear cells, taken in the second trimester of pregnancy. In DNA, the CDR3 is TGTGCCAGCAGCTTCTCCGGGACAGGCTCCTACGAGCAGTACTTC. Its protein product is CASSFSGTGSYEQYF.